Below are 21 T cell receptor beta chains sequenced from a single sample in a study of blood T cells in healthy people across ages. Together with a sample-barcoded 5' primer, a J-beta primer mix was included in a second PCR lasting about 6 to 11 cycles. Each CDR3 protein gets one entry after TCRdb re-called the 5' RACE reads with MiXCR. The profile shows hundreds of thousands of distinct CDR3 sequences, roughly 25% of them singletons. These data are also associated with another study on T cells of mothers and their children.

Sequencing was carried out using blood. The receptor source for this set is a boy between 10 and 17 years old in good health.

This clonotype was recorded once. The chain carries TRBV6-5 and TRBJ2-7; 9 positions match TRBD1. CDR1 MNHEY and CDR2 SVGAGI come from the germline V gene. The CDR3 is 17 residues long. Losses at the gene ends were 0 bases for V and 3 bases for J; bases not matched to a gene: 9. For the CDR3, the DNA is TGTGCCAGCAGTTACTCGGGTTTTCCGGGACAGGGCTACGAGCAGTACTTC. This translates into CASSYSGFPGQGYEQYF.

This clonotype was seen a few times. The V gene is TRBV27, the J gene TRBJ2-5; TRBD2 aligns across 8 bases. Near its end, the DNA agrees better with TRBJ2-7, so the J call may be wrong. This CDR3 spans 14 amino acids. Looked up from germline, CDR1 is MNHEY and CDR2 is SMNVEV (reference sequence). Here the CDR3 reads CASKTGLAGDEQYF. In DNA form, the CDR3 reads TGTGCCAGCAAAACGGGTCTAGCGGGTGACGAGCAGTACTTC.

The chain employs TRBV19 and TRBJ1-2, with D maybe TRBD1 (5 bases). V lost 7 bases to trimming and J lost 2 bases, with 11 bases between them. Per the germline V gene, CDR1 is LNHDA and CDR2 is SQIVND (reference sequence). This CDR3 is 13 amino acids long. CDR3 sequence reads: CASNPQGNYGYTF. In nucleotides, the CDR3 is TGTGCCAGTAACCCCCAGGGCAACTATGGCTACACCTTC.

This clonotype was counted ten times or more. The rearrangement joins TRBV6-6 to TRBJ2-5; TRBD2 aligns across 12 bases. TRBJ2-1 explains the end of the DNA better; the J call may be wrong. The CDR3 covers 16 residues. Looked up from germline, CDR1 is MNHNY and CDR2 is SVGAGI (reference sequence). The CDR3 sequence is CASSPLLAGGRNEQFF. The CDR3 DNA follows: TGTGCCAGCAGCCCCCTACTAGCGGGAGGTAGGAATGAGCAGTTCTTC.

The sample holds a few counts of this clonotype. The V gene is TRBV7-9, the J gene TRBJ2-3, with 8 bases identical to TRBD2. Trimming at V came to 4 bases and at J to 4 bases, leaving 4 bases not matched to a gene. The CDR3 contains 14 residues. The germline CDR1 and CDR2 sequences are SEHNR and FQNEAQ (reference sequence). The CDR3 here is CASSSSGGPDTQYF. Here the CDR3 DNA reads TGTGCCAGCAGCTCCTCGGGGGGGCCAGATACGCAGTATTTT.

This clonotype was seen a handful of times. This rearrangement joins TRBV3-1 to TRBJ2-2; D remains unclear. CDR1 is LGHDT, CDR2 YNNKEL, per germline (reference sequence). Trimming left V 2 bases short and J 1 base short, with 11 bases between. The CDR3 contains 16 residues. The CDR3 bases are TGTGCCAGCAGCCAAAAAGGGCACCGGAACACCGGGGAGCTGTTTTTT. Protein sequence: CASSQKGHRNTGELFF.

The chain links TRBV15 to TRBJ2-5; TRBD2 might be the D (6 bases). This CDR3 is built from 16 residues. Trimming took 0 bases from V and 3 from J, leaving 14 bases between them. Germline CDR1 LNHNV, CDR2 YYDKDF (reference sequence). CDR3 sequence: CATSRDWVSGEETQYF. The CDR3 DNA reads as TGTGCCACCAGCAGAGATTGGGTTTCGGGGGAAGAGACCCAGTACTTC.

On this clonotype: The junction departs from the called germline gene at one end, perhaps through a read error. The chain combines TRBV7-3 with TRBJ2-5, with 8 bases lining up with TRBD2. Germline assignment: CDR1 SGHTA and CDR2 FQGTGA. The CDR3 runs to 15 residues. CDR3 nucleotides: TGTGCCGGCAGCTTGAACGGGAGGGCCGAAGAGACCCAGTACTTC. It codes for CAGSLNGRAEETQYF.

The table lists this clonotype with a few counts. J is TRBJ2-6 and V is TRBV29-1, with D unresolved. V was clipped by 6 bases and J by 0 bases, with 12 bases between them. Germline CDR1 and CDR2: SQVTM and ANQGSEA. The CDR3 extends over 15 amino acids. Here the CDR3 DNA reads TGCAGCGTCTCTCGATTGCTCTCTGGGGCCAACGTCCTGACTTTC. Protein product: CSVSRLLSGANVLTF. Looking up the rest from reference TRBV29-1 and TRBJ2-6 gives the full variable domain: SAVISQKPSRDICQRGTSLTIQCQVDSQVTMMFWYRQQPGQSLTLIATANQGSEATYESGFVIDKFPISRPNLTFSTLTVSNMSPEDSSIYLCSVSRLLSGANVLTFGAGSRLTVL.

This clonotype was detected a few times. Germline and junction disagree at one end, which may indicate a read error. CDR3: CASSLSTIVQPQHF. In nucleotides, the CDR3 is TGTGCTAGCAGCTTATCAACCATTGTTCAGCCCCAGCATTTT. This chain joins TRBV7-7 and TRBJ1-5, with D unclear. Germline CDR1 reads SSHAT; CDR2 reads FNYEAQ (reference sequence). The CDR3 spans 14 residues.

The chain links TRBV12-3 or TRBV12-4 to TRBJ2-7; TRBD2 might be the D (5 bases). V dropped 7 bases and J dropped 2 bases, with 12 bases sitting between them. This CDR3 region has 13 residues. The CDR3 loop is CASTDLATYEQYF. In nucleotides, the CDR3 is TGTGCCAGCACCGATCTAGCTACCTACGAGCAGTACTTC.

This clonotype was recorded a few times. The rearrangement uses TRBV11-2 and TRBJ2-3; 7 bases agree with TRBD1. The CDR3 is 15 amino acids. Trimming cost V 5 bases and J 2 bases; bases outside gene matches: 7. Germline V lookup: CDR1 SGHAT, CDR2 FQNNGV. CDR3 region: CASSAQGQFTDTQYF. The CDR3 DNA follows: TGTGCCAGCAGCGCCCAGGGACAGTTCACAGATACGCAGTATTTT.

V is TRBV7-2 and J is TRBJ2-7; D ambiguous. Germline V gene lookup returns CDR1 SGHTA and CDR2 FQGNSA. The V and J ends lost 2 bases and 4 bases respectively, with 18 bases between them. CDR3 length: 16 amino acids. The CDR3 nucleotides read TGTGCCAGCAGCTTAAGCTCCAGCTTAGGGTCTTACGAGCAGTACTTC. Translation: CASSLSSSLGSYEQYF.

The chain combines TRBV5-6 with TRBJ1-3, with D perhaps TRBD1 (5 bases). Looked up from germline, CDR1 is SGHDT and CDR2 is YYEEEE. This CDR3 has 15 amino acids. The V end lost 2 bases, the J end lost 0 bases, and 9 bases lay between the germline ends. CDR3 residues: CASSFYRSSGNTIYF. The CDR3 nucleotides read TGTGCCAGCAGCTTTTACAGGAGCTCTGGAAACACCATATATTTT. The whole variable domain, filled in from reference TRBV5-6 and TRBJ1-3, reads DAGVTQSPTHLIKTRGQQVTLRCSPKSGHDTVSWYQQALGQGPQFIFQYYEEEERQRGNFPDRFSGHQFPNYSSELNVNALLLGDSALYLCASSFYRSSGNTIYFGEGSWLTVV.

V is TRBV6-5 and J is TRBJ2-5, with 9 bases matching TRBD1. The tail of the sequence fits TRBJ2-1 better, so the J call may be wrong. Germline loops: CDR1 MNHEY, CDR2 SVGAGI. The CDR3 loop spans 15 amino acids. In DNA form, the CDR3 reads TGTGCCAGCAGTTACTCCTGGGACAGGGACGATGAGCAGTTCTTC. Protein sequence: CASSYSWDRDDEQFF.

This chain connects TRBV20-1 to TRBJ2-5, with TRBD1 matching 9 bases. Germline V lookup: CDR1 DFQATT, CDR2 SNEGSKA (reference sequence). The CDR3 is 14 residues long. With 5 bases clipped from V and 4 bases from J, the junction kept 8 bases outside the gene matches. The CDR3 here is CSAWRTGALETQYF. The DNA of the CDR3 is TGCAGTGCTTGGCGGACAGGGGCATTAGAGACCCAGTACTTC.

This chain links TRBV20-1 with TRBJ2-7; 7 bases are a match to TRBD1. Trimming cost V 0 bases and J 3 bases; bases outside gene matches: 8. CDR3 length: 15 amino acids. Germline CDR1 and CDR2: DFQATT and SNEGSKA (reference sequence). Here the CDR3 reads CSARDPGQANYEQYF. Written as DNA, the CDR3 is TGCAGTGCTAGAGATCCAGGACAGGCTAACTACGAGCAGTACTTC.

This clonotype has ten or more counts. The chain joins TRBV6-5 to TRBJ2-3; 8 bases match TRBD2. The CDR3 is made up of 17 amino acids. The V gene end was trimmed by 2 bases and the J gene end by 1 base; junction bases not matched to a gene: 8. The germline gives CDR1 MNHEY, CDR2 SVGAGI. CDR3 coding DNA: TGTGCCAGCAGTTACCGCGCAGCTAGCGGGCGCACAGATACGCAGTATTTT. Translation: CASSYRAASGRTDTQYF.

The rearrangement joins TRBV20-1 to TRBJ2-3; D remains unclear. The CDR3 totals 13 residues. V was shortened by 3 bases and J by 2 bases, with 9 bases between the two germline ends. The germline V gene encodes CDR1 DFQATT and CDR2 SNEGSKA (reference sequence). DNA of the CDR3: TGCAGTGCTAGTGCTACCAACACAGATACGCAGTATTTT. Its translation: CSASATNTDTQYF.

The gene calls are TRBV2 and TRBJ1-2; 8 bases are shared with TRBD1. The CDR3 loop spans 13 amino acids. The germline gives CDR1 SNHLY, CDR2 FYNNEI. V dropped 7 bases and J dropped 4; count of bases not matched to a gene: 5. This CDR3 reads CASTAGGAYGYTF. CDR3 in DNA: TGTGCCAGCACCGCAGGGGGCGCCTATGGCTACACCTTC. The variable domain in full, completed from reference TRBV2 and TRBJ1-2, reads EPEVTQTPSHQVTQMGQEVILRCVPISNHLYFYWYRQILGQKVEFLVSFYNNEISEKSEIFDDQFSVERPDGSNFTLKIRSTKLEDSAMYFCASTAGGAYGYTFGSGTRLTVV.

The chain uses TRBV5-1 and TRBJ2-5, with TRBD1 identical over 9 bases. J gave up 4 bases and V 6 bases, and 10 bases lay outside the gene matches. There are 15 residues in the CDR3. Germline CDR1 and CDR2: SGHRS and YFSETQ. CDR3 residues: CASNVGTGLGETQYF. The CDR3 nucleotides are TGCGCCAGCAACGTCGGGACAGGGCTGGGAGAGACCCAGTACTTC.